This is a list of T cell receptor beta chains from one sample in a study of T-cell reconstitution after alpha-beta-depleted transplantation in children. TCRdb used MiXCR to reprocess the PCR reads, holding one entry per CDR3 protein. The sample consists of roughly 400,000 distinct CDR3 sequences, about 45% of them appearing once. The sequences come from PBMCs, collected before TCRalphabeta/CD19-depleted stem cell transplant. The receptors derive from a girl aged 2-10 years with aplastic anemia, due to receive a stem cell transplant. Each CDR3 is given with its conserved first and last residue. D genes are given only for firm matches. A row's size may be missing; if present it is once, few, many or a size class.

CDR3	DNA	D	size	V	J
CSAILLGQGADTQYF	TGCAGTGCTATCCTGCTGGGACAGGGGGCAGATACGCAGTATTTT	TRBD1	few	TRBV20-1	TRBJ2-3
CASIDKTGTGGNQPQHF	TGTGCCAGCATCGACAAGACCGGGACCGGAGGGAATCAGCCCCAGCATTTT	.	.	TRBV6-1	TRBJ1-5
CSARWAGAEAFF	TGCAGTGCTAGGTGGGCGGGGGCTGAAGCTTTCTTT	.	few	TRBV20-1	TRBJ1-1
CASSLGRGGFSYEQYF	TGTGCCAGCAGCTTAGGGAGGGGGGGCTTCTCCTACGAGCAGTACTTC	.	.	TRBV7-9	TRBJ2-7
CASSPTGTDTDTQYF	TGTGCCAGCAGCCCGACCGGGACAGACACAGATACGCAGTATTTT	TRBD1	many	TRBV11-2	TRBJ2-3
CASSYSRQLNTEAFF	TGTGCCAGCAGTTACTCGAGACAGTTGAACACTGAAGCTTTCTTT	.	many	TRBV6-5	TRBJ1-1
CASSYFPGKETQYF	TGTGCCAGCAGCTATTTCCCAGGGAAGGAGACCCAGTACTTC	.	.	TRBV7-9	TRBJ2-5
CASSLAGGVYREQFF	TGTGCCAGCAGCCTAGCGGGAGGGGTCTATCGTGAGCAGTTCTTC	TRBD2	.	TRBV3-1	TRBJ2-1
CSGLSVSGLAYEQYF	TGCAGTGGATTGTCGGTCTCCGGACTAGCCTACGAGCAGTACTTC	TRBD2	many	TRBV20-1	TRBJ2-7
CASSLTSNYGYTF	TGTGCCAGCAGTTTGACATCAAACTATGGCTACACCTTC	.	many	TRBV12-3/TRBV12-4	TRBJ1-2